This T cell receptor beta chain derives from a study of shared clonotypes between healthy human individuals. Looking at the study overall: Aged between 18 and 49, the donors were a couple of women and a few men. General study results and limits: Clonotypes shared by all four sorted-subset donors had higher generation probabilities than non-shared clonotypes.

Several immunoSEQ plates held equal portions of the genomic DNA taken from each subset. TCRdb keeps only in-frame clones here, not all; method: immunoSEQ multiplex PCR. The profile shows about 1,900,000 clones, less than 95% of them singletons. In germline, CDR1 is MNHEY, CDR2 SMNVEV (reference sequence). The CDR3 sequence is 14 residues long. V lost 5 bases, J lost 3 bases, and 13 bases lay in between. Naivety among CD8 cells was defined by CD45RO negativity and positive CCR7 selection, thereby excluding terminally differentiated effector memory CD45RA+ cells. Notes on this clone: Its target is not known.

Material: naive CD8+ T cells sorted from blood. The sequence was collected from a young man in good health. The chain links TRBV27 to TRBJ1-2; possible D gene TRBD1, 5 bases. The CDR3 here is CASSPGGVYYGYTF. The CDR3 DNA follows: TGTGCCAGCAGTCCGGGGGGGGTCTACTATGGCTACACCTTC.